Listed below are T cell receptor beta chains from one sample, sequenced in a study of beta chain features in type 1 diabetes. Measured with immunoSEQ multiplex PCR; TCRdb has only the in-frame clones, and not every one. The sample shows some 250,000 clones, roughly 11% of them seen only once. Material for sequencing was naive CD4+ T cells from blood. Receptors were obtained from a man in his thirties or forties with type 1 diabetes. The CDR3 runs from the conserved cysteine through the conserved F or W. Each record gives: D gene, J gene, V gene, clone size, CDR3 protein, CDR3 DNA. A D gene is named only where the DNA matches it firmly. Clone sizes are given selectively: once, few, many, or a class where the clone is expanded.

- | TRBJ1-1 | TRBV6-5 | - | CASTSPRNTEAFF | TGTGCCAGCACCTCCCCCAGGAACACTGAAGCTTTCTTT
- | TRBJ2-7 | TRBV7-9 | - | CASSLTGASYEQYF | TGTGCCAGCAGCTTAACGGGAGCCTCCTACGAGCAGTACTTC
TRBD1 | TRBJ1-6 | TRBV4-1 | - | CASSPRPGTGFGSPLHF | TGCGCCAGCAGTCCTCGTCCCGGGACAGGGTTCGGTTCACCCCTCCACTTT
TRBD1 | TRBJ2-3 | TRBV7-2 | - | CASSWTGTDTQYF | TGTGCCAGCAGCTGGACAGGGACAGATACGCAGTATTTT
- | TRBJ1-2 | TRBV29-1 | - | CSVGQDRNTF | TGCAGCGTTGGACAGGACAGAAACACCTTC
- | TRBJ2-7 | TRBV25-1 | few | CASRERGWKQYF | TGTGCCAGCAGAGAAAGGGGGTGGAAGCAGTACTTC
TRBD1 | TRBJ2-7 | TRBV6-5 | - | CASGYDRDYEQYF | TGTGCCAGCGGATACGACAGGGATTACGAGCAGTACTTC
- | TRBJ1-1 | TRBV5-1 | few | CASSVAGTTNTEAFF | TGCGCCAGCAGCGTAGCCGGGACAACTAACACTGAAGCTTTCTTT
- | TRBJ1-5 | TRBV18 | - | CASSPRGIGGNQPQHF | TGTGCCAGCTCACCCCGGGGGATCGGAGGCAATCAGCCCCAGCATTTT
- | TRBJ2-1 | TRBV6-5 | few | CASTSNAGGRFF | TGTGCCAGCACCTCGAATGCCGGGGGTCGGTTCTTC
TRBD1 | TRBJ2-5 | TRBV6-6 | - | CASSYSTGGETQYF | TGTGCCAGCAGTTACTCGACAGGGGGTGAGACCCAGTACTTC
- | TRBJ2-2 | TRBV2 | - | CASSPQRVVGELFF | TGTGCCAGCAGTCCCCAGCGGGTGGTCGGGGAGCTGTTTTTT
TRBD1 | TRBJ1-2 | TRBV11-1 | - | CASSSHSGQDGYTF | TGTGCCAGCAGCTCCCATTCGGGACAGGATGGCTACACCTTC
- | TRBJ2-1 | TRBV28 | few | CASSLFINEQFF | TGTGCCAGCAGTTTATTCATCAATGAGCAGTTCTTC
- | TRBJ1-1 | TRBV4-1 | - | CASSQEVAARDEAFF | TGCGCCAGCAGCCAAGAAGTAGCGGCCAGAGATGAAGCTTTCTTT
TRBD1 | TRBJ2-1 | TRBV30 | few | CAWSEGQNYNEQFF | TGTGCCTGGAGTGAGGGACAGAACTACAATGAGCAGTTCTTC
- | TRBJ1-2 | TRBV19 | few | CASRLQGYYGYTF | TGTGCCAGTAGGCTACAGGGCTACTATGGCTACACCTTC
- | TRBJ2-2 | TRBV6-5 | - | CASKSYTGELFF | TGTGCCAGCAAATCTTACACCGGGGAGCTGTTTTTT
TRBD2 | TRBJ2-7 | TRBV7-2 | - | CASSTSGGGNSYEQYF | TGTGCCAGCAGCACAAGCGGGGGGGGTAACTCCTACGAGCAGTACTTC
TRBD2 | TRBJ2-5 | TRBV15 | - | CATSRDLAGGPRQETQYF | TGTGCCACCAGCAGGGACCTAGCGGGGGGCCCTAGACAAGAGACCCAGTACTTC
TRBD1 | TRBJ1-5 | TRBV7-2 | few | CASSPGTGYFQPQHF | TGTGCCAGCAGCCCGGGGACAGGGTATTTTCAGCCCCAGCATTTT
- | TRBJ2-7 | TRBV4-1 | few | CASSHPGQGYNYEQYF | TGCGCCAGCAGCCATCCAGGCCAGGGCTACAACTACGAGCAGTACTTC
- | TRBJ1-2 | TRBV28 | few | CASSLTGSGYTF | TGTGCCAGCAGTCTCACAGGCTCTGGCTACACCTTC
- | TRBJ2-5 | TRBV7-2 | - | CASSPSQEAQYF | TGTGCCAGCAGCCCCTCCCAAGAGGCCCAGTACTTC
TRBD2 | TRBJ2-5 | TRBV5-1 | - | CASSLGGGRRGETQYF | TGCGCCAGCAGCTTAGGCGGGGGAAGAAGGGGAGAGACCCAGTACTTC
TRBD1 | TRBJ2-3 | TRBV30 | - | CAWSVQGDTQYF | TGTGCCTGGAGTGTACAGGGGGATACGCAGTATTTT
TRBD1 | TRBJ2-3 | TRBV9 | few | CASSVDQGAGTDTQYF | TGTGCCAGCAGCGTAGATCAGGGGGCCGGCACAGATACGCAGTATTTT
- | TRBJ1-2 | TRBV4-1 | few | CASSQGGLPYGYTF | TGCGCCAGCAGCCAAGGAGGCCTTCCCTATGGCTACACCTTC
- | TRBJ1-2 | TRBV4-1 | few | CASSQDPRDYGYTF | TGCGCCAGCAGCCAAGATCCCCGGGACTATGGCTACACCTTC
TRBD2 | TRBJ2-1 | TRBV4-2 | few | CASSLPSGTRDYNEQFF | TGTGCCAGCAGCCTGCCATCCGGGACTAGAGATTACAATGAGCAGTTCTTC
TRBD2 | TRBJ2-5 | TRBV2 | - | CANTIAGGSYQETQYF | TGTGCCAATACTATAGCGGGGGGTTCGTACCAAGAGACCCAGTACTTC
TRBD2 | TRBJ2-5 | TRBV7-9 | few | CASTRTSEETQYF | TGTGCCAGCACCCGGACTAGCGAAGAGACCCAGTACTTC
TRBD1 | TRBJ2-7 | TRBV10-3 | - | CANRGQGSSEQYF | TGTGCAAACAGGGGACAGGGGAGTTCCGAGCAGTACTTC
TRBD1 | TRBJ1-1 | TRBV6-1 | - | CASSWTGDFVTEAFF | TGTGCCAGCAGCTGGACAGGGGATTTCGTCACTGAAGCTTTCTTT
- | TRBJ2-6 | TRBV6-5 | few | CASRPTGTGANVLTF | TGTGCCAGCAGACCCACAGGGACCGGGGCCAACGTCCTGACTTTC
- | TRBJ2-2 | TRBV7-3 | few | CASSVTVNTGELFF | TGTGCCAGCAGCGTTACAGTGAACACCGGGGAGCTGTTTTTT
- | TRBJ1-1 | TRBV6-5 | few | CASSLGRGSTEAFF | TGTGCCAGCAGTTTGGGGCGCGGGAGCACTGAAGCTTTCTTT
- | TRBJ1-4 | TRBV4-1 | - | CASKRQTGNEKLFF | TGCGCTTCGAAGAGGCAGACCGGGAATGAAAAACTGTTTTTT
TRBD2 | TRBJ2-1 | TRBV4-1 | - | CASSQVGGGADEQFF | TGCGCCAGCAGCCAAGTGGGCGGGGGGGCCGATGAGCAGTTCTTC
- | TRBJ1-1 | TRBV5-4 | few | CASGSPGTPNTEAFF | TGTGCCAGCGGATCCCCCGGGACACCGAACACTGAAGCTTTCTTT
TRBD2 | TRBJ2-5 | TRBV7-2 | - | CASSLEGSGGGRTQYF | TGTGCCAGCAGCTTAGAGGGTAGCGGGGGGGGTCGGACCCAGTACTTC
- | TRBJ1-3 | TRBV9 | - | CASSVMTSGNTIYF | TGTGCCAGCAGCGTCATGACTTCTGGAAACACCATATATTTT
TRBD1 | TRBJ1-2 | TRBV25-1 | - | CASSEQGAVYGYTF | TGTGCCAGCAGTGAACAGGGGGCTGTCTATGGCTACACCTTC
TRBD1 | TRBJ1-2 | TRBV7-2 | few | CASSLEIDRVNYGYTF | TGTGCCAGCAGCTTAGAAATTGACAGGGTAAACTATGGCTACACCTTC
- | TRBJ1-1 | TRBV2 | few | CAREGINTEAFF | TGTGCCAGAGAGGGAATCAACACTGAAGCTTTCTTT
- | TRBJ2-5 | TRBV4-2 | - | CASSFRSRVETQYF | TGTGCCAGCAGCTTTAGGTCCCGGGTAGAGACCCAGTACTTC
- | TRBJ1-1 | TRBV28 | - | CASSLDSYTEAFF | TGTGCCAGCAGTTTAGACAGCTACACTGAAGCTTTCTTT